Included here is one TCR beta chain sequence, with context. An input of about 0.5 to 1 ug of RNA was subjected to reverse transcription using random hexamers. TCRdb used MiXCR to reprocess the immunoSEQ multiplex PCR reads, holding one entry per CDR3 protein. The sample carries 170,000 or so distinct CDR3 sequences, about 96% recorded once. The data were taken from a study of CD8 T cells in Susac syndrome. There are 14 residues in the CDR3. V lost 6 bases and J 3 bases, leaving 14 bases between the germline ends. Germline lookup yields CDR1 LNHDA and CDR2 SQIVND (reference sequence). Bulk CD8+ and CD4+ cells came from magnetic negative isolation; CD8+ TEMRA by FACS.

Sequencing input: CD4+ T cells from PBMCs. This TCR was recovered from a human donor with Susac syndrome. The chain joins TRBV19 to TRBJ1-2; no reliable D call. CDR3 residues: CASSPRLRDYGYTF. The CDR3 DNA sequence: TGTGCCAGTAGCCCTCGTCTTAGGGACTATGGCTACACCTTC.